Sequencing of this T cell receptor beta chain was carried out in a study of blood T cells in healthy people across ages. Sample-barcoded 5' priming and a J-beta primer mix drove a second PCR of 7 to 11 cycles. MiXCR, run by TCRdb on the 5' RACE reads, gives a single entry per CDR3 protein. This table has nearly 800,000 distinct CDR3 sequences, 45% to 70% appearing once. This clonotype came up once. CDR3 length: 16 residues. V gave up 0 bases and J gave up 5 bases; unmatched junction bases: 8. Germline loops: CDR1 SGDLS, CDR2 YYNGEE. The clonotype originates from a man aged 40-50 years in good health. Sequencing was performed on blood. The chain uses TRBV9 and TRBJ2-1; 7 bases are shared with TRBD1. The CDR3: CASSVETGAWNNEQFF. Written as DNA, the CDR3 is TGTGCCAGCAGCGTAGAAACAGGGGCTTGGAACAATGAGCAGTTCTTC.